Following are 8 T cell receptor beta chains from one sample sequenced in a study of blood T cells in healthy people across ages. With a J-beta primer mix and a sample-barcoded 5' primer, a second PCR ran about 7 to 12 cycles. Each CDR3 protein is one row after TCRdb ran MiXCR on the 5' RACE reads. The sample has 1.5 million to 2 million distinct CDR3 sequences; under 30% are singletons. The source material was blood. These receptors all come from a woman aged 30 to 39 in good health.

At least ten counts were recorded for this clonotype. This chain connects TRBV5-1 to TRBJ2-1, with D possibly being TRBD1 or TRBD2 (6 bases each). The CDR3 is made up of 17 amino acids. V dropped 3 bases and J dropped 0 bases, with 16 bases sitting between them. Looked up from germline, CDR1 is SGHRS and CDR2 is YFSETQ. The CDR3 DNA reads TGCGCCAGCAGCTCGCCCGGAGGGGGGAGCTCCTACAATGAGCAGTTCTTC. Its protein product is CASSSPGGGSSYNEQFF.

Concerning this clonotype: A much larger clone lies a single base off, so this may be a read error. The chain carries TRBV29-1 and TRBJ2-1, with a possible D match to TRBD1 (6 bases). There are 14 residues in the CDR3. Germline values: CDR1 SQVTM, CDR2 ANQGSEA. CDR3 nucleotide sequence: TGCAGCGTTCGACCCGAGAATAGGGACAATAAGCAGTTCTTC. Translated: CSVRPENRDNKQFF.

On this clonotype: The CDR3 carries no conserved terminal phenylalanine or tryptophan, so it likely arises from a read error. The J gene is TRBJ2-1, the V gene TRBV12-3 or TRBV12-4, with 7 positions matching TRBD2. Unmatched junction bases numbered 13, after V lost 3 bases and J lost 8 bases. The CDR3 covers 16 residues. The CDR3 reads CASSFLRGRAGYEQFS. The CDR3 DNA reads TGTGCCAGCAGTTTTCTACGGGGGAGGGCCGGTTATGAGCAGTTCTCC.

This clonotype was recorded a few times. The chain joins TRBV5-1 to TRBJ2-4; TRBD1 aligns across 8 bases. Gene TRBJ2-7 matches the end of the DNA better, so the J call may be wrong. Germline V gene sequence: CDR1 SGHRS, CDR2 YFSETQ. CDR3 length: 14 residues. The CDR3 region is CASSGRQGSGEQYF. DNA for the CDR3: TGCGCCAGCAGCGGGAGACAGGGGTCGGGCGAGCAGTACTTC.

This clonotype turned up a few times. This chain connects TRBV12-3 or TRBV12-4 to TRBJ2-5; no clear D. Matching the DNA end better, TRBJ2-7 makes the J call doubtful. This CDR3 region has 13 residues. The CDR3 protein is CASSGAPGYEQYF. The CDR3 coding sequence is TGTGCCAGCTCCGGCGCCCCCGGCTACGAGCAGTACTTC.

The sample holds a few counts of this clonotype. V is TRBV2 and J is TRBJ2-5; D is perhaps TRBD2 (6 bases). CDR3 length: 13 amino acids. Germline loops: CDR1 SNHLY, CDR2 FYNNEI. The V gene lost 5 bases and the J gene lost 5 bases, with 12 bases spanning the gap. This CDR3 is CASSTTSRETQYF. CDR3 nucleotides: TGTGCCAGCAGTACAACTAGCAGGGAGACCCAGTACTTC.

This clonotype was seen only a few times. V usage is TRBV2 and J usage is TRBJ2-7, with 12 bases lining up with TRBD1. Trimming took 6 bases from V and 5 from J; bases not matched to a gene: 8. Germline V CDR1 and CDR2: SNHLY, FYNNEI. There are 15 residues in the CDR3. DNA of the CDR3: TGTGCCAGCAGAATGGTGGGACAGGGGGCCAACGAGCAGTACTTC. Translation: CASRMVGQGANEQYF.

This chain connects TRBV5-1 to TRBJ2-1; 9 bases are shared with TRBD2. J gave up 9 bases and V 4 bases, and 5 bases lay outside the gene matches. The germline V gene encodes CDR1 SGHRS and CDR2 YFSETQ. This CDR3 region has 13 residues. The CDR3 sequence is CASSAEREAEQFF. As DNA, the CDR3 is TGCGCCAGCAGCGCAGAGCGGGAGGCTGAGCAGTTCTTC.